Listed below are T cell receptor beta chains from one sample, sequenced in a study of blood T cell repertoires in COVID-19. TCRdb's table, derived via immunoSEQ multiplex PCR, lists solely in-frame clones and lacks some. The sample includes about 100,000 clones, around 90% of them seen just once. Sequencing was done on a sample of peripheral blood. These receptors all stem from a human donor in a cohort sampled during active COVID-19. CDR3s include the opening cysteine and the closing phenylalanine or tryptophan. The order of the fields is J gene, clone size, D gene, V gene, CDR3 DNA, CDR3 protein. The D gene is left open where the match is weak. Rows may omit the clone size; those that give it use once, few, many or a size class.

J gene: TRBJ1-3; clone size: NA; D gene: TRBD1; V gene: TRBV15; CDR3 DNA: TGTGCCACCAGTACAGGGGATAGCTCTGGAAACACCATATATTTT; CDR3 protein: CATSTGDSSGNTIYF
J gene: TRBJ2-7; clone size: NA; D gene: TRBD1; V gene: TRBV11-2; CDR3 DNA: TGTGCCAGCAGCTTGGACAGGGGTACCTACGAGCAGTACTTC; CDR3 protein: CASSLDRGTYEQYF
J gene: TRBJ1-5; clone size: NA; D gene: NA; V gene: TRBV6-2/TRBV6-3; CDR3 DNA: TGTGCCAGCAGTTCCGCGGGGGGCAATCAGCCCCAGCATTTT; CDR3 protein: CASSSAGGNQPQHF
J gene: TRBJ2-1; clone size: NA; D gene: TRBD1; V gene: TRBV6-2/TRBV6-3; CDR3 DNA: TGTGCCAGCAGTTCCATGACAGGGCTTGCATACAATGAGCAGTTCTTC; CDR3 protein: CASSSMTGLAYNEQFF
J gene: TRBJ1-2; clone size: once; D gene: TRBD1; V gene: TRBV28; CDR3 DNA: TGTGCCAGCTCGGGACAGTATGGCTACACCTTC; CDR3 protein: CASSGQYGYTF
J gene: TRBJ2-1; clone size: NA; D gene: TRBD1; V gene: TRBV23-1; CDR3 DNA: TGCGCCAGCAGAGGTAGGGACGGGACAGGGGACAATGAGCAGTTCTTC; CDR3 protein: CASRGRDGTGDNEQFF
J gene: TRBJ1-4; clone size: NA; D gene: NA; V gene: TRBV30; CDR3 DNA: TGTGCCTGGAATGGGGACTCTAATGAAAAACTGTTTTTT; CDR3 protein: CAWNGDSNEKLFF
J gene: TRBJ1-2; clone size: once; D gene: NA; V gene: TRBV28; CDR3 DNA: TGTGCCAGCAGTCTGGGCCTTGACTATGGCTACACCTTC; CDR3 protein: CASSLGLDYGYTF
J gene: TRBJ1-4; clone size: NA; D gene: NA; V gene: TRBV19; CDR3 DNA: TGTGCCAGTAATAGTGGGGACTTCCTTAATGAAAAACTGTTTTTT; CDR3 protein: CASNSGDFLNEKLFF
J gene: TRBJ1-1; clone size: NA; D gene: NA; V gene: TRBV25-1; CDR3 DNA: TGTGCCAGCAAGGGGTGGAAACAAAACACTGAAGCTTTCTTT; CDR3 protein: CASKGWKQNTEAFF
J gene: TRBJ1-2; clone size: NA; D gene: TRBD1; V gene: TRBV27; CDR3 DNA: TGTGCCAGCGCCCGTGGGACAGTAAACTATGGCTACACCTTC; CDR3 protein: CASARGTVNYGYTF
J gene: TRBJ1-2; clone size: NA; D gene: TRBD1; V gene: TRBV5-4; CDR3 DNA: TGTGCCAGCAGCTTGGTCACTCTTCACAGGGGGTTTGGCTACACCTTC; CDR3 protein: CASSLVTLHRGFGYTF
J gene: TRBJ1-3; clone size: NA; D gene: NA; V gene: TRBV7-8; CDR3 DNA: TGTGCCAGCAGTGGCCGGCAGGGGACCAGATCTGGAAACACCATATATTTT; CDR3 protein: CASSGRQGTRSGNTIYF
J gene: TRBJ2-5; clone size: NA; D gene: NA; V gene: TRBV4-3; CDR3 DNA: TGCGCCAGCAGCCAAGATCCCCTTCTACTGAAAGAGACCCAGTACTTC; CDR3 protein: CASSQDPLLLKETQYF
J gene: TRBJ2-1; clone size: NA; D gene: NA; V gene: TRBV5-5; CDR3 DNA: TGTGCCAGCAGCCAGGACTACAGGGGACATGAGCAGTTCTTC; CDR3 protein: CASSQDYRGHEQFF
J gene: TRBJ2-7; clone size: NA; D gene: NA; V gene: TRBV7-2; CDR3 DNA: TGTGCCAGCAGCTTTGGACTACCCGGCTCCTACGAGCAGTACTTC; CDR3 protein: CASSFGLPGSYEQYF
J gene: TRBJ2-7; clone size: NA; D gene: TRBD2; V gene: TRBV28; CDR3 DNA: TGTGCCAGCCATCCGGGGAGGGGACTTTACGAGCAGTACTTC; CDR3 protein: CASHPGRGLYEQYF
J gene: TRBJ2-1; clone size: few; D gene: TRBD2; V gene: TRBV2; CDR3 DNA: TGTGCCAGCAGTGGCGGGACTAGGTCGGCGTTCTTC; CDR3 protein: CASSGGTRSAFF
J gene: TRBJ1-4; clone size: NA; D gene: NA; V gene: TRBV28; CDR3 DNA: TGTGCCAGCAGGATAGGAGGGGGAGGGTCTAATGAAAAACTGTTTTTT; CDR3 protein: CASRIGGGGSNEKLFF
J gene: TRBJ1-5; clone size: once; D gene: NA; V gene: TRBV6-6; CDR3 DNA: TGTGCCAGCAGTTATCGTCGCAGGTTTAGCAATCAGCCCCAGCATTTT; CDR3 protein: CASSYRRRFSNQPQHF
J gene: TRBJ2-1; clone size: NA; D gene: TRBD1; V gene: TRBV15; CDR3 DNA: TGTGCCACCAGCAGAGCCGCAGGGGGCACCGATGAGCAGTTCTTC; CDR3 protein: CATSRAAGGTDEQFF
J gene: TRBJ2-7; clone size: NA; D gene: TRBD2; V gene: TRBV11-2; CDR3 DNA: TGTGCCAGCAGCTCCTCTAGCGGGAACTACGAGCAGTACTTC; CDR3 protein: CASSSSSGNYEQYF
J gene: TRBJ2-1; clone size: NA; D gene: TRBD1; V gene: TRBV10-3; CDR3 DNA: TGTGCCATCAGTGAGTCTGCCGGGACAGGTACCTACAATGAGCAGTTCTTC; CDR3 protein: CAISESAGTGTYNEQFF
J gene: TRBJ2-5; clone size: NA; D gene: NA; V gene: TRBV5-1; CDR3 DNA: TGCGCCAGCAGCCCACACATAGCCCAAGAGACCCAGTACTTC; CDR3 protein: CASSPHIAQETQYF
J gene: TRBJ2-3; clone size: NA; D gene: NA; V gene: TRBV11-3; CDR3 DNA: TGTGCCAGCAGCTTACTAGCGTCGACAGATACGCAGTATTTT; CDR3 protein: CASSLLASTDTQYF
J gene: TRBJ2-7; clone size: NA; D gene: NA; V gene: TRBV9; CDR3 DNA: TGTGCCAGCAGCGCCGAGGGGGGGGCGGGCGAGCAGTACTTC; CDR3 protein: CASSAEGGAGEQYF
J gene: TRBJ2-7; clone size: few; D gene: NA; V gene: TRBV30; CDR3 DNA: TGTGCCTGGAGCCGGGAAAGTCAGCAGTACTTC; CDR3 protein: CAWSRESQQYF
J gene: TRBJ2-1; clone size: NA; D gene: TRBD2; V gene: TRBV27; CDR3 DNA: TGTGCCAGCAGTTTAATGGCGGGAGCGGGGAATGAGCAGTTCTTC; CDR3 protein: CASSLMAGAGNEQFF
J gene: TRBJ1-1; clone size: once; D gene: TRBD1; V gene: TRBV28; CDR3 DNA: TGTGCCAGCTTAAGGGACAGCCGTATTCCGAACACTGAAGCTTTCTTT; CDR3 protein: CASLRDSRIPNTEAFF
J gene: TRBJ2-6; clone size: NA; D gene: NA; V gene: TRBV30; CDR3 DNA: TGTGCCTGGAGTAGAGACTCTGGGGCCAACGTCCTGACTTTC; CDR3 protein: CAWSRDSGANVLTF
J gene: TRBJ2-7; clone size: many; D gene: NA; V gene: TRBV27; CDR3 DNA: TGTGCCAGCAGTTTATCCGGTTTGAATACGTACGAGCAGTACTTC; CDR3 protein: CASSLSGLNTYEQYF
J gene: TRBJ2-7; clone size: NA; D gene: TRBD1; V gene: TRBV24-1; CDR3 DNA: TGTGCCACCAGTGACACCACAGGGGCCCCGATCGACGAGCAGTACTTC; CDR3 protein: CATSDTTGAPIDEQYF
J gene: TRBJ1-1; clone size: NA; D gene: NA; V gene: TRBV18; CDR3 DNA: TGTGCCGGCCAGGACGAACGGGGCACTGAAGCTTTCTTT; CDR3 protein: CAGQDERGTEAFF
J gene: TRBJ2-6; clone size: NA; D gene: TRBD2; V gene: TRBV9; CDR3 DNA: TGTGCCAGCAGCGTAGCTACGTTGAGCGGGAGAGAGTCTGGGGCCAACGTCCTGACTTTC; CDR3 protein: CASSVATLSGRESGANVLTF
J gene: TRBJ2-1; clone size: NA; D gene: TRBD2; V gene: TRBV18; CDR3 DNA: TGTGCCAGCTCACCAAGACTAGCGGGAGATAACGGTGAGCAGTTCTTC; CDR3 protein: CASSPRLAGDNGEQFF
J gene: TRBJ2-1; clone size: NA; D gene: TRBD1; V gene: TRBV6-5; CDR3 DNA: TGTGCCACTGCGGTGGACAGGCCCTACAATGAGCAGTTCTTC; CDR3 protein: CATAVDRPYNEQFF
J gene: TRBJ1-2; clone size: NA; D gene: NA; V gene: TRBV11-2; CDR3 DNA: TGTGCCAGCAGCTTAGAAGGACAGAACTATGGCTACACCTTC; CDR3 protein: CASSLEGQNYGYTF
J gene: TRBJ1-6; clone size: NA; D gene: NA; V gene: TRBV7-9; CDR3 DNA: TGTGCCAGCAGCGACCGACAGGAAAATTCACCCCTCCACTTT; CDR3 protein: CASSDRQENSPLHF
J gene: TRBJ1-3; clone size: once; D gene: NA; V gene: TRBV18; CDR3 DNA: TGTGCCAGCTCACCACTACTCCTACAGGGACGGCGAACTCCTGGAAACACCATATATTTT; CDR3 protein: CASSPLLLQGRRTPGNTIYF
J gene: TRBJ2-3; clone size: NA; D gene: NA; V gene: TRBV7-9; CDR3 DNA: TGTGCCGGGAGGGACACTAGCACAGATACGCAGTATTTT; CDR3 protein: CAGRDTSTDTQYF
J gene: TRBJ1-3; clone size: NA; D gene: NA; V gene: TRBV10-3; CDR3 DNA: TGTGCCATCAGTGGGGGGGGCTCTGGAAACACCATATATTTT; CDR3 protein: CAISGGGSGNTIYF
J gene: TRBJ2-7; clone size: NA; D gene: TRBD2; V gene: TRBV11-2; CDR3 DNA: TGTGCCAGCAGCGCCCGGGGACTAGCGGGAGTGTACGAGCAGTACTTC; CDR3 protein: CASSARGLAGVYEQYF
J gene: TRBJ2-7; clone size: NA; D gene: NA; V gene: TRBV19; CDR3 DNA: TGTGCCAGTAGTACCCGCCCGGGACTTCGCGAGCAGTACTTC; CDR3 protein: CASSTRPGLREQYF